The sequence of this TCR beta chain was determined in a study of T cells in Graves' hyperthyroidism and ophthalmopathy. Researchers took RNA transcripts and amplified the TCR beta CDR3 regions from them. When the TCR CDR3 underwent first-round RT-PCR, the HTBI primer set was used. TCRdb analysed the multiplex PCR reads with MiXCR anew, one entry per CDR3 protein. The table records 450,000 to 550,000 distinct CDR3 sequences, roughly 24% of them present only once. This clonotype came up many times. The CDR3 consists of 13 residues. Trimming took off 8 bases at V and 4 bases at J, with 12 bases between the two ends. From germline, CDR1 is WSHSY and CDR2 SAAADI.

The sample consisted of blood. This TCR derives from a woman aged 30 to 39 with Graves' ophthalmopathy. This chain connects TRBV10-2 to TRBJ1-5; D uncertain. CDR3 sequence: CASAPFSNQPQHF. In DNA form, the CDR3 reads TGCGCCAGCGCCCCGTTTAGTAATCAGCCCCAGCATTTT.